The 6 T cell receptor beta chains below were found in one sample sequenced in a study of radiotherapy plus CTLA-4 blockade in lung cancer. Method: immunoSEQ multiplex PCR; TCRdb's copy keeps in-frame clones and lacks some. The sample lists about 56,000 clones; 70% to 85% were seen once. The sequencing here drew on peripheral blood, taken from a patient treated with radiotherapy plus ipilimumab. The receptors originated from a human donor with non-small cell lung cancer who had a complete response to radiotherapy plus ipilimumab.

This rearrangement joins TRBV7-2 to TRBJ2-2, with 7 positions matching TRBD1. V lost 4 bases to trimming and J lost 7 bases; unmatched junction nucleotides: 9. CDR1 is SGHTA and CDR2 is FQGNSA in the germline V gene. This CDR3 has 15 amino acids. CDR3 coding DNA: TGTGCCAGCAGCTACGGGACAGCAAGTAGCGGGGAGCTGTTTTTT. Its translation: CASSYGTASSGELFF.

V and J are TRBV11-2 and TRBJ2-7, with a possible D match to TRBD1 (5 bases). The germline CDR1 and CDR2 sequences are SGHAT and FQNNGV. CDR3 length: 16 residues. Trimming shortened V by 1 base and J by 1 base, and 14 bases separated the two germline ends. The CDR3, as DNA: TGTGCCAGCAGCTTAGGGCAGGGCTTCCTTTCCTACGAGCAGTACTTC. Protein: CASSLGQGFLSYEQYF. The whole variable domain, filled in from reference TRBV11-2 and TRBJ2-7, reads EAGVAQSPRYKIIEKRQSVAFWCNPISGHATLYWYQQILGQGPKLLIQFQNNGVVDDSQLPKDRFSAERLKGVDSTLKIQPAKLEDSAVYLCASSLGQGFLSYEQYFGPGTRLTVT.

The chain uses TRBV19 and TRBJ1-2; 7 bases are a match to TRBD1. The CDR3 contains 17 residues. The ends lost 3 bases at V and 7 bases at J; junction bases unmatched: 17. The germline CDR1 and CDR2 sequences are LNHDA and SQIVND (reference sequence). The CDR3 region has the DNA TGTGCCAGTAGTATGACCCCGGACAGGACCCTAAGGACTGGCTACACCTTC. This sequence encodes CASSMTPDRTLRTGYTF.

V and J are TRBV7-9 and TRBJ1-5; maybe TRBD1 (6 bases). Trimming took off 5 bases at V and 5 bases at J, with 22 bases between the two ends. CDR3 length equals 17 residues. Looked up from germline, CDR1 is SEHNR and CDR2 is FQNEAQ (reference sequence). This chain's CDR3 is CASSPGIGGDLDQPQHF. CDR3 DNA: TGTGCCAGCAGCCCCGGGATAGGGGGAGACCTTGATCAGCCCCAGCATTTT.

This chain uses TRBV6-6 with TRBJ2-7; possible D gene TRBD2, 6 bases. Germline CDR1 is MNHNY and CDR2 is SVGAGI (reference sequence). CDR3 length equals 13 residues. Trimming removed 2 bases from V and 6 bases from J, with 11 bases in between. CDR3 nucleotides: TGTGCCAGCAGTTACGAGACTAGGGGCGAGCAGTACTTC. Encoded protein: CASSYETRGEQYF.

The genes are TRBV5-1 and TRBJ1-5, with 11 bases that match TRBD1. The V gene end was trimmed by 3 bases and the J gene end by 3 bases; junction bases not matched to a gene: 2. The germline CDR1 and CDR2 sequences are SGHRS and YFSETQ. The CDR3 sequence is 15 residues long. The CDR3 DNA is TGCGCCAGCAGCTCGGGACAGGGGGACAATCAGCCCCAGCATTTT. This encodes CASSSGQGDNQPQHF.